This T cell receptor (beta chain) originates from a study of OX40 agonist ivuxolimab in advanced cancers. No patient had autoimmune disease or received systemic immunosuppression. CDR1 SEHNR and CDR2 FQNEAQ come from the germline V gene (reference sequence). The length of the CDR3 is 13 residues. Trimming took off 1 base at V and 10 bases at J, with 10 bases between the two ends. The repertoire was sequenced with immunoSEQ multiplex PCR; TCRdb's copy has only in-frame clones and lacks some. The repertoire includes more than 80,000 clones, more than 85% of them detected once, and around 0.25% sits in the top ten. General study findings and limits: Nonresponders included some who also had low normalized T-cell clonal expansion.

Remarks on this clone: What it binds is unknown.

This sequence was found in an adult with an advanced solid tumor such as melanoma, head and neck, liver or kidney cancer. The sample here was CD4+ or CD8+ T cells sorted from blood, taken in a trial of the OX40 agonist ivuxolimab. The chain couples TRBV7-9 to TRBJ1-4; D not resolved. The CDR3: CASSLDRLSKLFF. DNA of the CDR3: TGTGCCAGCAGCTTAGACCGATTGTCAAAACTGTTTTTT.